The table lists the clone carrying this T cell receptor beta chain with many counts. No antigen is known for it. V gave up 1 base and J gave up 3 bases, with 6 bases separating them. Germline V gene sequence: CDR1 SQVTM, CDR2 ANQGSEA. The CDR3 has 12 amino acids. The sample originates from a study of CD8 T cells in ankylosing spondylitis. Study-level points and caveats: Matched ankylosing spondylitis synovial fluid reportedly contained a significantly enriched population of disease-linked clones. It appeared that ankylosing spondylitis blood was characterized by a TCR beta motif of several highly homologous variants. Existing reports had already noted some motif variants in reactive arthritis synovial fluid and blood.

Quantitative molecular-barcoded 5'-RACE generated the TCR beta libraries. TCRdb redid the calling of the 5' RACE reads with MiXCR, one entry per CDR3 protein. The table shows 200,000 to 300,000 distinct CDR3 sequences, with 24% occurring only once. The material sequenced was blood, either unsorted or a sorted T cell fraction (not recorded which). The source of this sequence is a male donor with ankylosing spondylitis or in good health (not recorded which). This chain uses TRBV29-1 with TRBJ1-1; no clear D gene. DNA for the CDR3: TGCAGCGTTGAAGGGGAAGACACTGAAGCTTTCTTT. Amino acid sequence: CSVEGEDTEAFF.